Listed below are T cell receptor beta chains from one sample, sequenced in a study of T cell responses to AZD1222 COVID-19 vaccine. TCRdb's table, derived via immunoSEQ multiplex PCR, lists solely in-frame clones and lacks some. Of roughly 100,000 clones in the sample, 91% are singletons; the top ten hold 45%. The source was peripheral blood, collected on day 0 of AZD1222 vaccination. The receptor set was obtained from an adult in good health. Each CDR3 is given with its conserved first and last residue. Fields, in order: CDR3 length, D gene, V gene, J gene, clone size, CDR3 protein, CDR3 DNA. A D gene is named only where the DNA matches it firmly. Clone size is shown for a subset of rows, as once, few, many or a class of expanded clone.

len: 15
d_gene: TRBD1
v_gene: TRBV4-1
j_gene: TRBJ2-7
abundance: -
CDR3aa: CASSYTGTGKYEQYF
CDR3nt: TGCGCCAGCAGTTACACCGGGACAGGGAAGTACGAGCAGTACTTC

len: 15
d_gene: -
v_gene: TRBV18
j_gene: TRBJ2-2
abundance: -
CDR3aa: CASSQSGSITGELFF
CDR3nt: TGTGCCAGCTCACAATCCGGGTCAATCACCGGGGAGCTGTTTTTT

len: 15
d_gene: -
v_gene: TRBV13
j_gene: TRBJ1-1
abundance: -
CDR3aa: CASSRPTGMNTEAFF
CDR3nt: TGTGCCAGCAGCCGTCCCACAGGGATGAACACTGAAGCTTTCTTT

len: 13
d_gene: TRBD2
v_gene: TRBV18
j_gene: TRBJ2-1
abundance: once
CDR3aa: CASSPGLAREQFF
CDR3nt: TGTGCCAGCTCACCGGGACTAGCCCGGGAGCAGTTCTTC

len: 14
d_gene: -
v_gene: TRBV28
j_gene: TRBJ2-1
abundance: -
CDR3aa: CASRRGLIQGEQFF
CDR3nt: TGTGCCAGCAGAAGAGGACTGATACAAGGTGAGCAGTTCTTC

len: 15
d_gene: TRBD1
v_gene: TRBV7-6
j_gene: TRBJ1-5
abundance: -
CDR3aa: CASSLGATGGQPQHF
CDR3nt: TGTGCCAGCAGCTTAGGGGCTACAGGGGGTCAGCCCCAGCATTTT

len: 16
d_gene: -
v_gene: TRBV19
j_gene: TRBJ2-3
abundance: -
CDR3aa: CASNGGLAGPTDTQYF
CDR3nt: TGTGCCAGTAATGGGGGCTTGGCGGGACCCACAGATACGCAGTATTTT

len: 11
d_gene: -
v_gene: TRBV19
j_gene: TRBJ1-2
abundance: once
CDR3aa: CASNGAGGYTF
CDR3nt: TGTGCCAGTAATGGGGCCGGTGGCTACACCTTC

len: 15
d_gene: -
v_gene: TRBV6-6
j_gene: TRBJ1-2
abundance: -
CDR3aa: CASSYASSAGYGYTF
CDR3nt: TGTGCCAGCAGTTACGCCTCTTCAGCGGGCTATGGCTACACCTTC

len: 15
d_gene: TRBD1
v_gene: TRBV29-1
j_gene: TRBJ1-1
abundance: -
CDR3aa: CSVEGDSRSNTEAFF
CDR3nt: TGCAGCGTTGAGGGGGACAGCCGCTCGAACACTGAAGCTTTCTTT

len: 16
d_gene: -
v_gene: TRBV19
j_gene: TRBJ2-1
abundance: few
CDR3aa: CASSRGTLAPNNEQFF
CDR3nt: TGTGCCAGTAGCAGAGGGACACTCGCTCCAAACAATGAGCAGTTCTTC

len: 13
d_gene: -
v_gene: TRBV29-1
j_gene: TRBJ2-1
abundance: -
CDR3aa: CSASAGPWNEQFF
CDR3nt: TGCAGCGCCTCAGCCGGGCCGTGGAATGAGCAGTTCTTC

len: 16
d_gene: -
v_gene: TRBV19
j_gene: TRBJ2-7
abundance: -
CDR3aa: CASSPRGTQSNYEQYF
CDR3nt: TGTGCCAGTAGCCCTCGAGGGACTCAATCTAACTACGAGCAGTACTTC

len: 15
d_gene: -
v_gene: TRBV5-8
j_gene: TRBJ1-3
abundance: few
CDR3aa: CASSSEGTNGNTIYF
CDR3nt: TGTGCCAGCAGCTCTGAGGGGACCAATGGCAACACCATATATTTT

len: 13
d_gene: -
v_gene: TRBV11-3
j_gene: TRBJ1-1
abundance: -
CDR3aa: CASSTAPGFEAFF
CDR3nt: TGTGCCAGTTCTACCGCGCCGGGTTTTGAAGCTTTCTTT

len: 12
d_gene: -
v_gene: TRBV28
j_gene: TRBJ2-1
abundance: -
CDR3aa: CASSLGYNEQFF
CDR3nt: TGTGCCAGCAGTTTAGGATACAATGAGCAGTTCTTC

len: 15
d_gene: -
v_gene: TRBV7-2
j_gene: TRBJ2-7
abundance: -
CDR3aa: CASSFSDGFSYEQYF
CDR3nt: TGTGCCAGCAGCTTCAGCGACGGATTTTCCTACGAGCAGTACTTC

len: 13
d_gene: -
v_gene: TRBV19
j_gene: TRBJ1-1
abundance: -
CDR3aa: CASSRQAGGEAFF
CDR3nt: TGTGCCAGTAGTAGGCAAGCGGGAGGGGAAGCTTTCTTT

len: 16
d_gene: -
v_gene: TRBV19
j_gene: TRBJ1-5
abundance: once
CDR3aa: CASRRPRGLSNQPQHF
CDR3nt: TGTGCCAGTCGTCGGCCCCGGGGGCTTAGCAATCAGCCCCAGCATTTT

len: 15
d_gene: -
v_gene: TRBV19
j_gene: TRBJ2-2
abundance: -
CDR3aa: CASSMLITDTGELFF
CDR3nt: TGTGCCAGTAGTATGTTGATAACGGACACCGGGGAGCTGTTTTTT

len: 13
d_gene: -
v_gene: TRBV3-1/TRBV3-2
j_gene: TRBJ1-2
abundance: -
CDR3aa: CASSQVIGDGYTF
CDR3nt: TGTGCCAGCAGCCAAGTTATAGGGGATGGCTACACCTTC

len: 13
d_gene: -
v_gene: TRBV20-1
j_gene: TRBJ1-2
abundance: -
CDR3aa: CSASSGTTYGYTF
CDR3nt: TGCAGTGCTAGTTCCGGGACAACCTATGGCTACACCTTC

len: 12
d_gene: -
v_gene: TRBV2
j_gene: TRBJ1-2
abundance: -
CDR3aa: CASSPGLYGYTF
CDR3nt: TGTGCCAGCAGCCCTGGGCTCTATGGCTACACCTTC

len: 16
d_gene: -
v_gene: TRBV3-1/TRBV3-2
j_gene: TRBJ1-5
abundance: -
CDR3aa: CASSQGLRRADQPQHF
CDR3nt: TGTGCCAGCAGCCAGGGTCTTAGGCGGGCAGATCAGCCCCAGCATTTT

len: 15
d_gene: TRBD2
v_gene: TRBV5-1
j_gene: TRBJ2-1
abundance: once
CDR3aa: CASGLGGGRDNEQFF
CDR3nt: TGCGCCAGCGGTTTGGGGGGAGGGCGCGACAATGAGCAGTTCTTC

len: 15
d_gene: TRBD2
v_gene: TRBV11-2
j_gene: TRBJ2-1
abundance: once
CDR3aa: CASSFGTSGHNEQFF
CDR3nt: TGTGCCAGCAGCTTCGGGACTAGCGGACACAATGAGCAGTTCTTC

len: 17
d_gene: -
v_gene: TRBV3-1/TRBV3-2
j_gene: TRBJ2-2
abundance: -
CDR3aa: CASSPIGDLLNTGELFF
CDR3nt: TGTGCCAGCAGCCCGATCGGGGACTTACTGAACACCGGGGAGCTGTTTTTT

len: 15
d_gene: -
v_gene: TRBV29-1
j_gene: TRBJ1-1
abundance: -
CDR3aa: CSVAKGTGKNSEAFF
CDR3nt: TGCAGCGTTGCAAAAGGCACAGGAAAAAATTCTGAAGCTTTCTTT

len: 17
d_gene: TRBD2
v_gene: TRBV28
j_gene: TRBJ2-5
abundance: few
CDR3aa: CASSLGLAGGPLETQYF
CDR3nt: TGTGCCAGCAGCCTGGGACTAGCGGGAGGGCCTTTGGAGACCCAGTACTTC

len: 14
d_gene: TRBD1
v_gene: TRBV12-5
j_gene: TRBJ1-2
abundance: once
CDR3aa: CASALSGTALGYTF
CDR3nt: TGTGCTAGTGCCCTGTCCGGGACAGCTCTCGGCTACACCTTC

len: 14
d_gene: -
v_gene: TRBV7-8
j_gene: TRBJ1-1
abundance: -
CDR3aa: CASSLITGKSEAFF
CDR3nt: TGTGCCAGCAGCTTAATAACAGGGAAGTCTGAAGCTTTCTTT

len: 15
d_gene: TRBD2
v_gene: TRBV5-1
j_gene: TRBJ2-3
abundance: once
CDR3aa: CASSSLAGVADTQYF
CDR3nt: TGCGCCAGCAGCTCGCTAGCGGGAGTGGCAGATACGCAGTATTTT